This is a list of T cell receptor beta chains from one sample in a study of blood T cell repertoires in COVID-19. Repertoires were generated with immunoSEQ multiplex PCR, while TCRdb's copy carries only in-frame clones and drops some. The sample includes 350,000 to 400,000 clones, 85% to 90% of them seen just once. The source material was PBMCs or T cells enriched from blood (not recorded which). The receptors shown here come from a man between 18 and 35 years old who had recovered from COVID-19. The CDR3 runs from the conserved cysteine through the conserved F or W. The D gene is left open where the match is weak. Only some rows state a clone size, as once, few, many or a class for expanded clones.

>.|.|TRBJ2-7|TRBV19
TGTGCCAGTAGTCCCGTCGACGACAGGAACTCCTACGAGCAGTACTTC
CASSPVDDRNSYEQYF
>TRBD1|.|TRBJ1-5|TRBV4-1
TGCGCCAGCAGCCAGGAGCCGATGGCCCGGACAGGGGGCGGGTGGCCCCAGCATTTT
CASSQEPMARTGGGWPQHF
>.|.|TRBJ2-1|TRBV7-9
TGTGCCAGCAGCCCTCAGAACAATGAGCAGTTCTTC
CASSPQNNEQFF
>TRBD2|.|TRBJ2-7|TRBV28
TGTGCCAGCAGCTTAGCGGGCGGAAACCGCTACTCCTACGAGCAGTACTTC
CASSLAGGNRYSYEQYF
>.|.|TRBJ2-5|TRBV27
TGTGCCAGCGGAGGCCGCGTGTACTTC
CASGGRVYF
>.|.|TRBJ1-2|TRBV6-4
TGTGCCAGCAGTGACGCAGGCGAGGGCTACACCTTC
CASSDAGEGYTF
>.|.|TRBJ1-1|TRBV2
TGTGCCAGCAGCATAAGTGGGGGCTACACTGAAGCTTTCTTT
CASSISGGYTEAFF
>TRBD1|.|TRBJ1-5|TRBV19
TGTGCCAGTAGCCCCATCGGGGGCAGGGGGTTCAATCAGCCCCAGCATTTT
CASSPIGGRGFNQPQHF
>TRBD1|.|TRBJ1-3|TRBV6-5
TGTGCCAGCAGTCCTACAGGGGGCTCGGGAAACACCATATATTTT
CASSPTGGSGNTIYF
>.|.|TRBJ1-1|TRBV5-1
TGCGCCACAAAAAATGCGGCAGGGGTGAACACTGAAGCTTTCTTT
CATKNAAGVNTEAFF
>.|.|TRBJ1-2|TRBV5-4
TGTGCCAGCAGCCCCGTTGGGGGCGGCTACACCTTC
CASSPVGGGYTF
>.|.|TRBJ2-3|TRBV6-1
TGTGCCAGCAAATCAGGGCCAGATACGCAGTATTTT
CASKSGPDTQYF
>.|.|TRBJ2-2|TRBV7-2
TGTGCCAGCAGCCGGCGTCGGGGATTCAACACCGGGGAGCTGTTTTTT
CASSRRRGFNTGELFF
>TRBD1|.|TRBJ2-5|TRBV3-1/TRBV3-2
TGTGCCAGCAGGCGGACAGGGGGCGGCTACCAAGAGACCCAGTACTTC
CASRRTGGGYQETQYF
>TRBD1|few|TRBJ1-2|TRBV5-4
TGTGCCAGCAGCACCGGGACAGTCTATGGCTACACCTTC
CASSTGTVYGYTF
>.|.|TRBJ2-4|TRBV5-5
TGTGCCAGCAGCTTGGCGGGGATTTTATCGCTAGCCAAAAACATTCAGTACTTC
CASSLAGILSLAKNIQYF
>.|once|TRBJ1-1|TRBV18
TGTGCCAGCTCACCGAGAAGCGTAACCGGACACCCGAACACTGAAGCTTTCTTT
CASSPRSVTGHPNTEAFF
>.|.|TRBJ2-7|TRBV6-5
TGTGCCAGCACCTTGGAGACCCCTAACTACGAGCAGTACTTC
CASTLETPNYEQYF
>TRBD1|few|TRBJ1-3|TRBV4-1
TGCGCCAGCAGCCAAATCATACAGGGGTTCGGAAACACCATATATTTT
CASSQIIQGFGNTIYF
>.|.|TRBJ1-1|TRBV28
TGTGCCAGCACCACAAGGGGTGAAGCTTTCTTT
CASTTRGEAFF
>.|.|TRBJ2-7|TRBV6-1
TGTGCCAGCAGTGAATCGAGGAGATACGAGCAGTACTTC
CASSESRRYEQYF
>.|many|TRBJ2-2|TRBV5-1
TGCGCCAGCAGCTCCTCGCTGGCCCAGCTGTTTTTT
CASSSSLAQLFF
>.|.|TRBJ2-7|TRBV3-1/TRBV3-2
TGTGCCAGCAGCCAAGGCGTCGCCTACGAGCAGTACTTC
CASSQGVAYEQYF
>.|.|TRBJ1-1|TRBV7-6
TGTGCCAGCAGCCCCATCAAGGGACTACTTGAAGCTTTCTTT
CASSPIKGLLEAFF
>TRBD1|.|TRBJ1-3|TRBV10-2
TGCGCCAGCAGTGACAGGGGGAGAGGAAACACCATATATTTT
CASSDRGRGNTIYF
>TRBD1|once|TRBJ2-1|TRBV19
TGTGCCAGTAGTATCCCACAGGGGGCGCCGAATGAGCAGTTCTTC
CASSIPQGAPNEQFF
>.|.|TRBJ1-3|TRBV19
TGTGCCAGTAACACACAGCCAAACTCTGGAAACACCATATATTTT
CASNTQPNSGNTIYF
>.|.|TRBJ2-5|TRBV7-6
TGTGCCAGCAGCCCAGGAGAGACCCAGTACTTC
CASSPGETQYF
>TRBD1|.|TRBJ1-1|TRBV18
TGTGCCAGCTCACTCTTAGACAGGGGGGCCGGGGACACTGAAGCTTTCTTT
CASSLLDRGAGDTEAFF
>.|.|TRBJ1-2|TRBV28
TGTGCCAGCAGCCTCCAGGGCGGCTACACCTTC
CASSLQGGYTF
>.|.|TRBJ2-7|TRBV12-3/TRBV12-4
TGTGCCAGCAGTCCTTCACATCGCGAGCAGTACTTC
CASSPSHREQYF
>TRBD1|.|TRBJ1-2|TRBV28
TGTGCCAGCAGTTCGGGACAGGGTATTGGCTACACCTTC
CASSSGQGIGYTF
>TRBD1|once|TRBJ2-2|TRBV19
TGTGCCAGTACCTCATCCGGACAGGGAAGGGCCTACACCGGGGAGCTGTTTTTT
CASTSSGQGRAYTGELFF
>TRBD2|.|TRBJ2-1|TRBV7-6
TGTGCCAGCAGCGGCCCAAGCGGGGCCTCCTACAATGAGCAGTTCTTC
CASSGPSGASYNEQFF
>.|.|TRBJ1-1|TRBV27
TGTGCCAGCAGTTTACAGGGAGGTGAAGCTTTCTTT
CASSLQGGEAFF
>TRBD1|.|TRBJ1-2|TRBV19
TGTGCCACCTACCGGGGGACAGGGCGTGTTCCCTATGGCTACACCTTC
CATYRGTGRVPYGYTF
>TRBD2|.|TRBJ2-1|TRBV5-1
TGCGCCAGCAGCTTGGGACTAGCGGCAAACAATGAGCAGTTCTTC
CASSLGLAANNEQFF
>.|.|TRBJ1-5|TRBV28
TGTGCCAGCAGTTTTACGGGAAAGGATCAGCCCCAGCATTTT
CASSFTGKDQPQHF
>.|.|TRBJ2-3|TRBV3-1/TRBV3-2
TGTGCCAGCAGCCAAGGCCAGAACCGGGCAGATACGCAGTATTTT
CASSQGQNRADTQYF
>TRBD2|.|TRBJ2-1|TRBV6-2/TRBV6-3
TGTGCCAGCAGTAACAGCGGGGGAGCATACAATGAGCAGTTCTTC
CASSNSGGAYNEQFF
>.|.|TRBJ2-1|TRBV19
TGTGCCAGTAGTCCCACGGGAGAAGGGAATGAGCAGTTCTTC
CASSPTGEGNEQFF
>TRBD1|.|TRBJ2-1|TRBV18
TGTGCCAGCTCGAGGACAGGATCCTACAATGAGCAGTTCTTC
CASSRTGSYNEQFF
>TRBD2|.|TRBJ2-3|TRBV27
TGTGCCAGCAGTTTTTCCCCGGGACTAGCGGGGGGTGGGGATACGCAGTATTTT
CASSFSPGLAGGGDTQYF